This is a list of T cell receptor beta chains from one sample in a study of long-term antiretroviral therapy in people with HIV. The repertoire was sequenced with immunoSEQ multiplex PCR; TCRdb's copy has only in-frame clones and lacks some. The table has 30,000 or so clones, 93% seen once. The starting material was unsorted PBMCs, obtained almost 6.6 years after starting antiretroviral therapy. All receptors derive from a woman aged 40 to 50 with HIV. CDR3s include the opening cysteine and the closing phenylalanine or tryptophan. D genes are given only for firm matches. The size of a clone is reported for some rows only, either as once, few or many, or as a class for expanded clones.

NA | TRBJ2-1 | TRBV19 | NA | TGTGCCAGTAGTATAGATGCTGGGGGTTTGAATGAGCAGTTCTTC | CASSIDAGGLNEQFF
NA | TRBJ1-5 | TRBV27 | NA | TGTGCCAGCAGTTTCGTAGGACAGCCCCAGCATTTT | CASSFVGQPQHF
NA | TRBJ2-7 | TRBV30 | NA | TGTGCCTGGAGTGTACACTACGAGCAGTACTTC | CAWSVHYEQYF
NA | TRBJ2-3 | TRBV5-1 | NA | TGCGCCAGCAGCTTGGCGGGGGACTTCACAGATACGCAGTATTTT | CASSLAGDFTDTQYF
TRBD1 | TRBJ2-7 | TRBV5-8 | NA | TGTGCCAGCAGCGGGTACAGGGGATACGAGCAGTACTTC | CASSGYRGYEQYF
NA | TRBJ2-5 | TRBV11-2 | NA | TGTGCCAGCAGCTTAGTGGCCTACCAGACCCGAGAGACCCAGTACTTC | CASSLVAYQTRETQYF
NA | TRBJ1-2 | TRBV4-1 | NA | TGCGCCAGCAGCCAAGATTCTTTCCGGAGAGCGGGTGGCTACACCTTC | CASSQDSFRRAGGYTF
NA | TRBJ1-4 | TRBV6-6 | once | TGTGCCAGCAGTGATGGGTCTTACGAAAAACTGTTTTTT | CASSDGSYEKLFF
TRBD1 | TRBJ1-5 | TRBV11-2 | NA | TGTGCCAGCAGCGTCGGACAGGGGGAATGGCCCCAGCATTTT | CASSVGQGEWPQHF
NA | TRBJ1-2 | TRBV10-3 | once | TGTGCCATCAGTGAGTCCTCGGCCCAACAGGGAGGAGGTGGCTACACCTTC | CAISESSAQQGGGGYTF
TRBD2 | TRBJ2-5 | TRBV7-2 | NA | TGTGCCAGCAGCCAGGGAACTAGCGGGGGGTTGAAGACCCAGTACTTC | CASSQGTSGGLKTQYF
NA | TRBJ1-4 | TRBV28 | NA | TGTGCCAGCAGTTTTTGGCTTGGTAGTAATGAAAAACTGTTTTTT | CASSFWLGSNEKLFF
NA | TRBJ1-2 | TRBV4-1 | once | TGCGCCAGCAGCCAAGATCTGGGGACGGTAGAGCCTCGCTATGGCTACACCTTC | CASSQDLGTVEPRYGYTF
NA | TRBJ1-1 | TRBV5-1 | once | TGCGCCAGCAGCTGGGCTTTCAAGACGACGGGTAGAACTGAAGCTTTCTTT | CASSWAFKTTGRTEAFF
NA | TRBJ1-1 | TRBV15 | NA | TGTGCCACCAGCGGTAGCAGCATGAACACTGAAGCTTTCTTT | CATSGSSMNTEAFF
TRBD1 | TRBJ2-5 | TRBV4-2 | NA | TGTGCCAGCAGCCAAGATTTGGCAGGGGGCGGGGAGACCCAGTACTTC | CASSQDLAGGGETQYF
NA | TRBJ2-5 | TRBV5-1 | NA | TGCGCCAGCAGCCTATTTGGAGGGGCGGGTGCAGAGACCCAGTACTTC | CASSLFGGAGAETQYF
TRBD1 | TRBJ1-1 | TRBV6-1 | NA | TGTGCCAGCAGTGAACGGCAGGGGGACGGAGCTTTCTTT | CASSERQGDGAFF
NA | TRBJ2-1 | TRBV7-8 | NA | TGTGCCAGCAGCTTAACTTTGAGCTCCTACAATGAGCAGTTCTTC | CASSLTLSSYNEQFF
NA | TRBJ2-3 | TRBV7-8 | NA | TGTGCCAGCAGCGTCGGCGGGGCAGGGGTGAGCGCAGATACGCAGTATTTT | CASSVGGAGVSADTQYF